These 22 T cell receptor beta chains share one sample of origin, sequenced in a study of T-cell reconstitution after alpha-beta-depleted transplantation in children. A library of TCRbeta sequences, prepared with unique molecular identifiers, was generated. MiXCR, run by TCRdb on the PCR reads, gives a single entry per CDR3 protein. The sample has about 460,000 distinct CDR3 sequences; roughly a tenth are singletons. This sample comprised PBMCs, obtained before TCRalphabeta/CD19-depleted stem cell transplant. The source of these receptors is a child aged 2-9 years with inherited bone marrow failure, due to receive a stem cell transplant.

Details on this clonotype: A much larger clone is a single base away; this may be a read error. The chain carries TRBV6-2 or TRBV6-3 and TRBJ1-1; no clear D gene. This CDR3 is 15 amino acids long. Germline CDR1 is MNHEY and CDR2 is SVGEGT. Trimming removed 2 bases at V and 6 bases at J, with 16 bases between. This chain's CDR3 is CASSYRVRPAAEAFF. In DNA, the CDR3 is TGTGCCAGCAGTTACCGGGTCCGTCCGGCCGCTGAAGCTTTCTTT.

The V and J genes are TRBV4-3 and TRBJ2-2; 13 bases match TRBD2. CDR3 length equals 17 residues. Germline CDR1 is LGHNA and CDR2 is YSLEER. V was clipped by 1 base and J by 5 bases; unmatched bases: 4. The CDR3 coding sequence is TGCGCCAGCAGCCAAGGTCGGACTAGCGGGAGAACCGGGGAGCTGTTTTTT. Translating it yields CASSQGRTSGRTGELFF.

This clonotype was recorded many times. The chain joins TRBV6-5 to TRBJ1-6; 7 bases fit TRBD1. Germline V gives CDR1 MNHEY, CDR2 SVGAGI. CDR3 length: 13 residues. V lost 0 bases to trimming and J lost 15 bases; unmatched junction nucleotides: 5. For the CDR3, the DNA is TGTGCCAGCAGTTACTCCAGGGGACAGCTCCTCCACTTT. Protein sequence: CASSYSRGQLLHF.

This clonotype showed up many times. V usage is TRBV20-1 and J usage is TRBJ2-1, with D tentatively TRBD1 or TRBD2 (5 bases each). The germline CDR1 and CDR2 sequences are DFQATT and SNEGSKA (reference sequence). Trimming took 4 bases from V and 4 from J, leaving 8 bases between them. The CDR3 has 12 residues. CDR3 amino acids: CSATEGYNEQFF. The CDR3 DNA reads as TGCAGTGCTACCGAGGGGTACAATGAGCAGTTCTTC.

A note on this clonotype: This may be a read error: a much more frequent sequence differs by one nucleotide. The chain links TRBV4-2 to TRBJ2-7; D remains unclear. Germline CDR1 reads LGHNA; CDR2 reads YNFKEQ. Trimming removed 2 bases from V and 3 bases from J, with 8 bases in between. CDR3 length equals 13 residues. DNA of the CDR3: TGTGCCAGCAGCCAAAGGGAAAACTACGAGCAGTACTTC. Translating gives CASSQRENYEQYF.

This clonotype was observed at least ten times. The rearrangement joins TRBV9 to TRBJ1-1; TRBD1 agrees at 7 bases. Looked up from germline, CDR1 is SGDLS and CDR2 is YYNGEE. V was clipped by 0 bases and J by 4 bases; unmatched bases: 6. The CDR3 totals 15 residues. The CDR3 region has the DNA TGTGCCAGCAGCGTAGACTCAGGGGGTTCCACTGAAGCTTTCTTT. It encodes CASSVDSGGSTEAFF.

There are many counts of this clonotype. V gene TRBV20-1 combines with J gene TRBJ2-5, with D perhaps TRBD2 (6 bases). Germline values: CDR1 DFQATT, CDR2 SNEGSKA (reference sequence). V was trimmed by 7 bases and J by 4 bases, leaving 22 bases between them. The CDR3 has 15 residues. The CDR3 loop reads CSVLGGQRIIETQYF. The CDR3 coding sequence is TGCAGTGTCCTAGGAGGGCAACGAATTATAGAGACCCAGTACTTC.

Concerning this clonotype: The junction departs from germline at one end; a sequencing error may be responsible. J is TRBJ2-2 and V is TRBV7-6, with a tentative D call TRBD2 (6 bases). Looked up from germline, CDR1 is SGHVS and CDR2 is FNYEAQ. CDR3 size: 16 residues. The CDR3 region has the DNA TGTGCCAGCAGCCAACAGACGGTATCGAACACCGGGGGGCTGTTTTTT. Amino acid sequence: CASSQQTVSNTGGLFF.

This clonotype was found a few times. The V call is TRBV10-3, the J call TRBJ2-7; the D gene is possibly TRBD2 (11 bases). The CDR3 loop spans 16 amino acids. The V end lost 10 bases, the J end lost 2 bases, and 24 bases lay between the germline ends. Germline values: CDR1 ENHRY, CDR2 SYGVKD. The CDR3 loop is CATGQGGLAEPYEQYF. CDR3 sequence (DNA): TGTGCCACCGGACAGGGGGGACTAGCGGAGCCCTACGAGCAGTACTTC.

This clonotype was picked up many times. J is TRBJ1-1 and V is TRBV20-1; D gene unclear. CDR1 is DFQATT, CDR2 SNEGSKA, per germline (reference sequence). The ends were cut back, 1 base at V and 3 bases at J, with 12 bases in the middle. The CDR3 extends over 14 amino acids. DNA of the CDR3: TGCAGTGCTAGAGGGGGAGGACGATACACTGAAGCTTTCTTT. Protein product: CSARGGGRYTEAFF.

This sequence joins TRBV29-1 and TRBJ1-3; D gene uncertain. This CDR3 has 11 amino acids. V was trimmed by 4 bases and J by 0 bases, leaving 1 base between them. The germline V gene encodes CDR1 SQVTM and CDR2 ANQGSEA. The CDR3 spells CSVGSGNTIYF. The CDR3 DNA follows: TGCAGCGTTGGCTCTGGAAACACCATATATTTT.

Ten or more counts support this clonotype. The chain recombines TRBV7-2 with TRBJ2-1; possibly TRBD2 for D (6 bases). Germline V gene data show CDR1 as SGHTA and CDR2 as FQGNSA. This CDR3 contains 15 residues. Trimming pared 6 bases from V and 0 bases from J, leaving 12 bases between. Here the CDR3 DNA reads TGTGCCAGCAGACTCGGCGGGATCTCCTACAATGAGCAGTTCTTC. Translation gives CASRLGGISYNEQFF.

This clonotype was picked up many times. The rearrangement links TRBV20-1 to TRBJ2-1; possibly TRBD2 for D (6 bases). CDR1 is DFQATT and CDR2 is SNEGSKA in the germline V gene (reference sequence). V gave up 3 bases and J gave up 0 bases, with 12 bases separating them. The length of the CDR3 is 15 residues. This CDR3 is CSASLGGSSYNEQFF. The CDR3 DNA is TGCAGTGCTAGCCTTGGGGGGAGCTCCTACAATGAGCAGTTCTTC.

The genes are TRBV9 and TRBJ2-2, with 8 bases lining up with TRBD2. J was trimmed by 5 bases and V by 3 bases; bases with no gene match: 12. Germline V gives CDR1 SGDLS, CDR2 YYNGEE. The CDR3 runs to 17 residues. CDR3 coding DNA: TGTGCCAGCAGCGGAGGCCCCTGGCGGGAGGATACCGGGGAGCTGTTTTTT. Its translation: CASSGGPWREDTGELFF.

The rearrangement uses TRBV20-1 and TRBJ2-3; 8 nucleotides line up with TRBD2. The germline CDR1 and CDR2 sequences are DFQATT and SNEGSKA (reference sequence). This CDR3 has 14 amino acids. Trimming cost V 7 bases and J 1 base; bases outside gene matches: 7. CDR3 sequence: CSEIAGSGTDTQYF. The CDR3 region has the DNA TGCAGTGAGATAGCGGGGAGTGGCACAGATACGCAGTATTTT.

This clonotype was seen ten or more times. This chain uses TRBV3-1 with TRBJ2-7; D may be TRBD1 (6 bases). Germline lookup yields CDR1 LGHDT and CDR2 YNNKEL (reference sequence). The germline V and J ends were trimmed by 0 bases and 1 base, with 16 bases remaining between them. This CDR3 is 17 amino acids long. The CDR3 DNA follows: TGTGCCAGCAGCCAAGAATTTGGGACACCTACTTCCTACGAGCAGTACTTC. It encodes CASSQEFGTPTSYEQYF.

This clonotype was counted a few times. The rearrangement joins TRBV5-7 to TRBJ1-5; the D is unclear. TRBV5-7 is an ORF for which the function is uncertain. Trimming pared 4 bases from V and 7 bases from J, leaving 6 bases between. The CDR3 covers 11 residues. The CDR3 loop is CASSPPQPQHF. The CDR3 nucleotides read TGTGCCAGCAGCCCCCCCCAGCCCCAGCATTTT.

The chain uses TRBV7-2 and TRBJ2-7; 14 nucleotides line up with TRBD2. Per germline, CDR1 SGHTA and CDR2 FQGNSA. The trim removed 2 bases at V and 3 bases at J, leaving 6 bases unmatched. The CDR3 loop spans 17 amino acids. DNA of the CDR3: TGTGCCAGCAGCTTACGTGGGACTAGCGGGAGCTACTACGAGCAGTACTTC. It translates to CASSLRGTSGSYYEQYF.

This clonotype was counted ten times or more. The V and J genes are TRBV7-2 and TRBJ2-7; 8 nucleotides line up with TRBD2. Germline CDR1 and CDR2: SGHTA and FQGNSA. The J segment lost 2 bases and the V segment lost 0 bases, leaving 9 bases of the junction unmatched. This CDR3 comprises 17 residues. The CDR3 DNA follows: TGTGCCAGCAGCTTAGCTCGGGCGGGAGGAGTACCCTACGAGCAGTACTTC. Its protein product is CASSLARAGGVPYEQYF.

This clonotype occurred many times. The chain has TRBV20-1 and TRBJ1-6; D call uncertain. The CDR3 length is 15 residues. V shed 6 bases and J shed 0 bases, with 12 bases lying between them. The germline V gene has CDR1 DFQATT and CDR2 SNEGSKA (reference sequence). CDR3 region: CSAPGKFSYNSPLHF. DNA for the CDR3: TGCAGTGCCCCAGGAAAGTTCTCCTATAATTCACCCCTCCACTTT.

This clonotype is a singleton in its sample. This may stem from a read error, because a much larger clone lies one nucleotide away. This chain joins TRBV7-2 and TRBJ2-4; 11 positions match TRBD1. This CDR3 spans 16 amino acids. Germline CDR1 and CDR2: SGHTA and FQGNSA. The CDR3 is CASSGRTGGAQNVQYF. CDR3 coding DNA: TGTGCCAGCAGCGGACGGACAGGGGGCGCGCAAAACGTTCAGTACTTC.

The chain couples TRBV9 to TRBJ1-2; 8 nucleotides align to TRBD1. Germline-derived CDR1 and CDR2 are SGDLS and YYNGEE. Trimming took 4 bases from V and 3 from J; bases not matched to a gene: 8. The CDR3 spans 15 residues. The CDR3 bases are TGTGCCAGCAGCCTCCCAGGGGGCGCCCACTATGGCTACACCTTC. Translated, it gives CASSLPGGAHYGYTF.